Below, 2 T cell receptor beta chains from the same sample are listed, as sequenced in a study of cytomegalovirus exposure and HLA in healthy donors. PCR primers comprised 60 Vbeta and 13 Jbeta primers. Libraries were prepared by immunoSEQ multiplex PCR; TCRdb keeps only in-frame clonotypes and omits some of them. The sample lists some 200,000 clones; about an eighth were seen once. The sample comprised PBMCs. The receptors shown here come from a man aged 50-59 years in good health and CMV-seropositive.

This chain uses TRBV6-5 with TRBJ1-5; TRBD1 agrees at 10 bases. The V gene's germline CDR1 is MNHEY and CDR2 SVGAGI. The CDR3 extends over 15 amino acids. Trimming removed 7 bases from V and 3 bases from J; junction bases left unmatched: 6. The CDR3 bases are TGTGCCAGCAAAAAGACAGGGGGCTCCAATCAGCCCCAGCATTTT. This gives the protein CASKKTGGSNQPQHF.

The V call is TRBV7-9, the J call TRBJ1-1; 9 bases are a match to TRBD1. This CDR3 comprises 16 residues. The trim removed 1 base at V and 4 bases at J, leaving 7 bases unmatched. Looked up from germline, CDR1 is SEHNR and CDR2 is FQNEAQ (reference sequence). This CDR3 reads CASSLVQGAMGTEAFF. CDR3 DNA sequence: TGTGCCAGCAGCTTAGTACAGGGGGCTATGGGCACTGAAGCTTTCTTT. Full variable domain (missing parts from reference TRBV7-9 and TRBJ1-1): DTGVSQNPRHKITKRGQNVTFRCDPISEHNRLYWYRQTLGQGPEFLTYFQNEAQLEKSRLLSDRFSAERPKGSFSTLEIQRTEQGDSAMYLCASSLVQGAMGTEAFFGQGTRLTVV.